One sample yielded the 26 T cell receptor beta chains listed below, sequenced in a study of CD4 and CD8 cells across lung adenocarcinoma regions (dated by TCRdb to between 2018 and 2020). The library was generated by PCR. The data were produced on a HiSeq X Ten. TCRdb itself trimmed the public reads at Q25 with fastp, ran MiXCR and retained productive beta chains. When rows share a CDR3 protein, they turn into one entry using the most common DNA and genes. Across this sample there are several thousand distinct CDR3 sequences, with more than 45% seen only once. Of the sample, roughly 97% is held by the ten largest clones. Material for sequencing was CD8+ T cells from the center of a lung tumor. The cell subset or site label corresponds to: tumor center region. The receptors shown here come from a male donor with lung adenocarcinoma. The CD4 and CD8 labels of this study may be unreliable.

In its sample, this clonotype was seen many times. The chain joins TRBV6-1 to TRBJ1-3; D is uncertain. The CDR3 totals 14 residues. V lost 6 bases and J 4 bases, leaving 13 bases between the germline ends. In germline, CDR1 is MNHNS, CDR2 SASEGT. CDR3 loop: CASRKENSGNTIYF. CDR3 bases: TGTGCCAGCAGGAAGGAGAATTCAGGAAACACCATATATTTT.

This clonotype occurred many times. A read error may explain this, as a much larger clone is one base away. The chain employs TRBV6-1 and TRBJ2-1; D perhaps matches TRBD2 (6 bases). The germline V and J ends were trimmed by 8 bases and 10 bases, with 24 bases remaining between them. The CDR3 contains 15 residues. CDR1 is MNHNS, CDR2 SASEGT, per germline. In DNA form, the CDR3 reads TGTGCCAGCGGGGGGACGGGGTCGACGGCCTACGAGCAGTTCTTC. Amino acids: CASGGTGSTAYEQFF.

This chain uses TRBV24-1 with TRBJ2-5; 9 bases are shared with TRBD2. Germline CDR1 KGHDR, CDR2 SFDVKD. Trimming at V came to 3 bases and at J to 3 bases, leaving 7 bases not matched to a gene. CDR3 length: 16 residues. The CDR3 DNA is TGTGCCACCAGTGATGTAGGTCTAGCGGGAAAAGAGACCCAGTACTTC. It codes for CATSDVGLAGKETQYF.

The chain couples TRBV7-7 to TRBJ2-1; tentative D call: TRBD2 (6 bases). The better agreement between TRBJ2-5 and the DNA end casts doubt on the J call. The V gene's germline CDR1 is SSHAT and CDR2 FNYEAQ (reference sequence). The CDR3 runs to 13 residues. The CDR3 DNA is TGTGCCAGCAGCTTAGGAGCGGGTGAGACCCAGTACTTC. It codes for CASSLGAGETQYF.

The CDR3 reads CASSENSGGDQDTQYF. The CDR3 DNA follows: TGCGCCAGCAGTGAGAATAGCGGGGGGGATCAAGATACGCAGTATTTT. This chain connects TRBV10-1 to TRBJ2-3, with TRBD2 identical over 11 bases. V trimming: 2 bases; J trimming: 5 bases; junction bases outside the gene matches: 6. CDR3 size: 16 residues. Per germline, CDR1 WNHNN and CDR2 SYGVQD (reference sequence).

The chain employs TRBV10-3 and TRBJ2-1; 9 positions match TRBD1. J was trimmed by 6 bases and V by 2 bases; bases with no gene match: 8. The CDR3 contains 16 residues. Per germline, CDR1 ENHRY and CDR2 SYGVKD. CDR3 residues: CAISEPGQGTSNEQFF. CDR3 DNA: TGTGCCATCAGTGAGCCGGGACAGGGCACTTCCAATGAGCAGTTCTTC.

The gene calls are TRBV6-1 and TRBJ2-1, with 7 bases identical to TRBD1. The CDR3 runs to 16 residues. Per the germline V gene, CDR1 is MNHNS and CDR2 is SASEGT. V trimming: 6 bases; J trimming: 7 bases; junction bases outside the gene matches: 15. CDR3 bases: TGTGCCAGCAGCGAACCCCTAAACTTGGACAGGAATGAGCAGTTCTTC. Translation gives CASSEPLNLDRNEQFF.

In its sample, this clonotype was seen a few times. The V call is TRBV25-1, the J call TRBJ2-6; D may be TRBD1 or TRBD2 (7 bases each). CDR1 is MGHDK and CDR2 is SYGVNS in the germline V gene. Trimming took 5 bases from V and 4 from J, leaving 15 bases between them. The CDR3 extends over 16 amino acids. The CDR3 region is CASSLQGGYGANVLTF. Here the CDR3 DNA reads TGTGCCAGCAGTTTGCAGGGGGGGTACGGGGCCAACGTCCTGACTTTC.

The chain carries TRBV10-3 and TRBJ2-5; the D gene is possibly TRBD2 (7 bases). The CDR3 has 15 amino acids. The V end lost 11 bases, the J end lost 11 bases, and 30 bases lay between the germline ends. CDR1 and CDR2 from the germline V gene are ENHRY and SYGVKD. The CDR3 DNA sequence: TGTGCCGGGGGGCGGGGGAGCGGGGAGCTAGATACGCAGTACTTC. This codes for CAGGRGSGELDTQYF.

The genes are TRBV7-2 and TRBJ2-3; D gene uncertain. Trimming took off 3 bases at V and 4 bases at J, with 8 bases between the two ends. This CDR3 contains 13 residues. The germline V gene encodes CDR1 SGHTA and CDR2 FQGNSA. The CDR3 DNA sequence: TGTGCCAGCAGCTTTTCGGGCGCAGATACGCAGTATTTT. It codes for CASSFSGADTQYF.

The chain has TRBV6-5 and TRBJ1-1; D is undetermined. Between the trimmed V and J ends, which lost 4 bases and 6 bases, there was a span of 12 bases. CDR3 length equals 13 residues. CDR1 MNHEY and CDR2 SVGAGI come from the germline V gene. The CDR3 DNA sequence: TGTGCCAGCAGTTGGCAGCGTGGGGCTGAAGCTTTCTTT. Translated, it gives CASSWQRGAEAFF.

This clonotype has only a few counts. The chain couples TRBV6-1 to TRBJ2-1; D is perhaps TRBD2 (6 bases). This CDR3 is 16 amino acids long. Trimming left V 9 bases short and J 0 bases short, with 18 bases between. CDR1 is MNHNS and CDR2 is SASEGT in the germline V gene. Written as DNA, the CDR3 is TGTGCCAGTGGGCGGGACGGGCCCAGCTCCTACAATGAGCAGTTCTTC. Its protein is CASGRDGPSSYNEQFF.

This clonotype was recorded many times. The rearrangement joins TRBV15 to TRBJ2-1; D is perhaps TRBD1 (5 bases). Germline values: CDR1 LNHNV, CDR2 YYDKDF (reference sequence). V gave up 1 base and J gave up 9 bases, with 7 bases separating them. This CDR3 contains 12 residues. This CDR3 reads CATSRVTAEQFF. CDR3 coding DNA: TGTGCCACCAGCAGAGTGACAGCTGAGCAGTTCTTC.

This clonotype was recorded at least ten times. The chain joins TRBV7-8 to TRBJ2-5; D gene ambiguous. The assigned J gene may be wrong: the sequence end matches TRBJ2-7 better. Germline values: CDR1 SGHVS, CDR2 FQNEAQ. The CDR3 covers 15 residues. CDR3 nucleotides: TGTGCCAGCAGCTTAGCGTTTGGGCAGTCATACGAGCAGTACTTC. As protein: CASSLAFGQSYEQYF.

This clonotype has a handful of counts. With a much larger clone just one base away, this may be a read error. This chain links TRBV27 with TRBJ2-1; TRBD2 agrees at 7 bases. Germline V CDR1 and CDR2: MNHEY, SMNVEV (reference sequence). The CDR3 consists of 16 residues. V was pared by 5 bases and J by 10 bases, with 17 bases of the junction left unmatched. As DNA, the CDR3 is TGTGCCAGCAGTACTCAATCGCTAGCGGAGGCCTACGAGCAGTTCTTC. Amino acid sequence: CASSTQSLAEAYEQFF.

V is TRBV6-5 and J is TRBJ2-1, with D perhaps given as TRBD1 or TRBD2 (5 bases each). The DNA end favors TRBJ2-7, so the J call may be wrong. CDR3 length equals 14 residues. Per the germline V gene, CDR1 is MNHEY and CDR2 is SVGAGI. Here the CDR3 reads CASSYRDAAYEQYF. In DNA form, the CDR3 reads TGTGCCAGCAGTTACCGGGACGCTGCCTACGAGCAGTACTTC.

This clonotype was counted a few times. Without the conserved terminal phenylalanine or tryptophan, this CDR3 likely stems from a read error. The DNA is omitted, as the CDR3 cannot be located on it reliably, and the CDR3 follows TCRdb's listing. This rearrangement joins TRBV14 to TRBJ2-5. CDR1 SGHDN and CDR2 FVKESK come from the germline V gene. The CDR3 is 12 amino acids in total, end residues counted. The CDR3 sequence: CACGPDLTPAKG.

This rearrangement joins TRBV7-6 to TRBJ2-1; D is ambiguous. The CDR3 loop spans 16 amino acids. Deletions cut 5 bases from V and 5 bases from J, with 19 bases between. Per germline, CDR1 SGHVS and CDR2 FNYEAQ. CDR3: CASSVHLDAQDNEQFF. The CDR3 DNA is TGTGCCAGCAGCGTTCACTTGGACGCTCAAGACAATGAGCAGTTCTTC.

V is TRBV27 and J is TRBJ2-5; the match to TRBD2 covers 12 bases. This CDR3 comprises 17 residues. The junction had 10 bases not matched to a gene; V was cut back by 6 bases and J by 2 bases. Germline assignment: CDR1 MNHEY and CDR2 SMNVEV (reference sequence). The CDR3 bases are TGTGCCAGCAGAAGACTAGCGGGAGATCCCTTACAAGAGACCCAGTACTTC. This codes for CASRRLAGDPLQETQYF.

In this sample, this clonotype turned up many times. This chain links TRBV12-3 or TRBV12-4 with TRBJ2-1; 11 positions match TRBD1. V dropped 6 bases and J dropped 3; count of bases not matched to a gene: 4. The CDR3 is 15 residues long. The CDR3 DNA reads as TGTGCCAGCAGGTCGGGGACAGGGGGCTACAATGAGCAGTTCTTC. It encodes CASRSGTGGYNEQFF.

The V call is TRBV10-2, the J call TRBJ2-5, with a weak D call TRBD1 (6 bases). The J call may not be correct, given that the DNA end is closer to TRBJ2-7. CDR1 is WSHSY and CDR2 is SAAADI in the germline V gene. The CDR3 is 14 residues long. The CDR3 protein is CATQGRGFPHEQYF. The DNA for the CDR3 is TGCGCCACACAGGGAAGGGGGTTCCCTCACGAGCAGTACTTC.

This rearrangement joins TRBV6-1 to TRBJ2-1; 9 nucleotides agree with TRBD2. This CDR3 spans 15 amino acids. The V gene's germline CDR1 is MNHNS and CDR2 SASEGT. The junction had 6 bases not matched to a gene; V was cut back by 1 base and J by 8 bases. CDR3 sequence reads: CASSEEPSGIYEQFF. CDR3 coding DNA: TGTGCCAGCAGTGAAGAGCCTAGCGGGATATATGAGCAGTTCTTC.

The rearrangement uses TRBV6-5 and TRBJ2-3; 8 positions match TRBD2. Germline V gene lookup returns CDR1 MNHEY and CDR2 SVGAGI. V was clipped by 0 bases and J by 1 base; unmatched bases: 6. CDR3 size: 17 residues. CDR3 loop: CASSYSSVRGGTDTQYF. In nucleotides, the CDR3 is TGTGCCAGCAGTTACTCGAGTGTGCGGGGGGGCACAGATACGCAGTATTTT.

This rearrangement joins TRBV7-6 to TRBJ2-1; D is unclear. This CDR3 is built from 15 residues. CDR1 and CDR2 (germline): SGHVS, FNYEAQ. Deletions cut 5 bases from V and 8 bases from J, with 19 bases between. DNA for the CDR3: TGTGCCAGCAGCCTCGGTGCCAGCCCGCCTTATGAGCAGTTCTTC. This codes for CASSLGASPPYEQFF.

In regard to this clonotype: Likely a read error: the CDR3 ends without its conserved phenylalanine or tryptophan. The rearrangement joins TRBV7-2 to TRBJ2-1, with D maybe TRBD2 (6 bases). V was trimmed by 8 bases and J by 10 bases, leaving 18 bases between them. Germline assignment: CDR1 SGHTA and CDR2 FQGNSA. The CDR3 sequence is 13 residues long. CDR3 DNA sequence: TGTGCCAGCCTTTTTGCGGGGACGCTAGAGCAGTTCTTG. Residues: CASLFAGTLEQFL.

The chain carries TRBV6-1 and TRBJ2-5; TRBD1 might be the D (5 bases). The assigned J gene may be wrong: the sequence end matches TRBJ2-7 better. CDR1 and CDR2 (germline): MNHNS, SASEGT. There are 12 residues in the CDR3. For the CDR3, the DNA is TGTGCCAGCAGTGACCAGGGTCTCGAGCAGTACTTC. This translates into CASSDQGLEQYF.